Shown below are 20 T cell receptor beta chains from a single sample sequenced in a study of cytomegalovirus exposure and HLA in healthy donors. Primers included in the PCR were 60 Vbeta and 13 Jbeta primers. Sequencing was performed with immunoSEQ multiplex PCR; in TCRdb, only in-frame clones are kept and a portion is missing. Of about 130,000 clones in the sample, about 70% were seen once. Sequencing used PBMCs. Every receptor here comes from a male donor in good health and CMV-seronegative.

In its sample, this clone was seen a few times. The V and J genes are TRBV11-1 and TRBJ2-5; D not resolved. Germline CDR1 reads SGHAT; CDR2 reads FQDESV (reference sequence). The CDR3 is 14 amino acids. V lost 0 bases and J lost 7, with 12 bases in between. CDR3 residues: CASSLALGEATQYF. The DNA of the CDR3 is TGTGCCAGCAGCTTAGCGCTGGGTGAGGCGACCCAGTACTTC.

The V call is TRBV6-1, the J call TRBJ1-5; D is perhaps TRBD1 (6 bases). The CDR3 has 17 amino acids. Trimming stripped 0 bases from V and 3 bases from J, with 15 bases between. Germline V lookup: CDR1 MNHNS, CDR2 SASEGT. The CDR3 is CASSEARGHTSNQPQHF. CDR3 nucleotides: TGTGCCAGCAGTGAAGCTAGGGGACACACGTCCAATCAGCCCCAGCATTTT.

The chain couples TRBV5-1 to TRBJ2-3, with TRBD1 matching 8 bases. With 1 base clipped from V and 4 bases from J, the junction kept 8 bases outside the gene matches. Germline values: CDR1 SGHRS, CDR2 YFSETQ. The length of the CDR3 is 16 residues. CDR3 sequence reads: CASSLNPGGAADTQYF. The CDR3, as DNA: TGCGCCAGCAGCTTGAACCCAGGGGGCGCGGCAGATACGCAGTATTTT. Based on the CDR3 plus reference TRBV5-1 and TRBJ2-3, the full variable domain is KAGVTQTPRYLIKTRGQQVTLSCSPISGHRSVSWYQQTPGQGLQFLFEYFSETQRNKGNFPGRFSGRQFSNSRSEMNVSTLELGDSALYLCASSLNPGGAADTQYFGPGTRLTVL.

The V gene is TRBV2, the J gene TRBJ2-7; 8 bases align to TRBD1. Germline CDR1 reads SNHLY; CDR2 reads FYNNEI. J lost 2 bases, V lost 4 bases, and 7 bases had no gene match. The CDR3 has 15 amino acids. The CDR3 spells CASSATGVGAYEQYF. The CDR3 DNA reads as TGTGCCAGCAGTGCGACAGGGGTAGGGGCCTACGAGCAGTACTTC.

The chain recombines TRBV5-1 with TRBJ1-1; 10 bases agree with TRBD1. Germline CDR1 SGHRS, CDR2 YFSETQ. V shed 3 bases and J 3 bases; nucleotides not matched to a gene: 8. The CDR3 spans 16 residues. The DNA for the CDR3 is TGCGCCAGCAGCTACGACAGGGGGCCGGAGTACACTGAAGCTTTCTTT. Protein: CASSYDRGPEYTEAFF.

The V call is TRBV11-3, the J call TRBJ2-1, with 8 positions matching TRBD2. Germline V gene lookup returns CDR1 SGHNT and CDR2 YENEEA. This CDR3 region has 15 residues. The junction had 2 bases not matched to a gene; V was cut back by 3 bases and J by 1 base. The CDR3 region has the DNA TGTGCCAGCAGCTTTAGCGGGGTTTCCTACAATGAGCAGTTCTTC. This encodes CASSFSGVSYNEQFF.

This clone showed up just a few times. The chain links TRBV6-4 to TRBJ2-1, with TRBD2 matching 11 bases. Looked up from germline, CDR1 is MRHNA and CDR2 is SNTAGT. The CDR3 has 15 residues. Trimming removed 0 bases from V and 6 bases from J; junction bases left unmatched: 1. The CDR3 is CASSDSSGGANEQFF. The CDR3 DNA follows: TGTGCCAGCAGTGACTCTAGCGGGGGGGCCAATGAGCAGTTCTTC.

This rearrangement joins TRBV10-2 to TRBJ2-1, with 8 bases lining up with TRBD2. CDR1 is WSHSY and CDR2 is SAAADI in the germline V gene. This CDR3 has 13 amino acids. Trimming took 0 bases from V and 15 from J; bases not matched to a gene: 7. The CDR3: CASSESRAGGLFF. As DNA, the CDR3 is TGCGCCAGCAGTGAGTCGAGGGCGGGAGGACTGTTCTTC.

The genes are TRBV6-1 and TRBJ1-1; tentatively, D is TRBD1 (6 bases). Germline CDR1 MNHNS, CDR2 SASEGT. This CDR3 region has 14 residues. V lost 1 base and J 9 bases, leaving 15 bases between the germline ends. CDR3 amino acids: CASSEVGGGDQAFF. The CDR3 DNA reads TGTGCCAGCAGTGAAGTGGGGGGGGGCGATCAAGCTTTCTTT.

The chain has TRBV7-9 and TRBJ1-4, with 8 bases that match TRBD1. V trimming: 4 bases; J trimming: 8 bases; junction bases outside the gene matches: 12. CDR3 length equals 16 residues. Germline CDR1 is SEHNR and CDR2 is FQNEAQ (reference sequence). DNA for the CDR3: TGTGCCAGCAGCTCCCGGGACAGGACACCTGCGGAAAAACTGTTTTTT. Its translation is CASSSRDRTPAEKLFF.

The gene calls are TRBV20-1 and TRBJ1-1, with D perhaps TRBD1 (6 bases). The germline CDR1 and CDR2 sequences are DFQATT and SNEGSKA (reference sequence). The CDR3 totals 11 residues. V lost 2 bases, J lost 10 bases, and 11 bases lay in between. The CDR3 nucleotides read TGCAGTGCTAGAAACAGGGAGGGAGCTTTCTTT. This gives the protein CSARNREGAFF.

The chain combines TRBV6-6 with TRBJ2-2; D is uncertain. V was cut by 4 bases and J by 4 bases, with 7 bases left in between. This CDR3 contains 13 residues. In germline, CDR1 is MNHNY, CDR2 SVGAGI (reference sequence). CDR3 DNA: TGTGCCAGCAGTTCAATTTCCACCGGGGAGCTGTTTTTT. Encoded protein: CASSSISTGELFF.

V and J are TRBV6-5 and TRBJ2-5; maybe TRBD2 (6 bases). CDR3 length equals 15 residues. Germline V gene sequence: CDR1 MNHEY, CDR2 SVGAGI. Trimming removed 6 bases from V and 1 base from J, with 15 bases in between. The CDR3 loop reads CASSPLAGSQETQYF. CDR3 coding DNA: TGTGCCAGCAGCCCGTTGGCGGGAAGCCAAGAGACCCAGTACTTC.

This clone was recorded once. Written as DNA, the CDR3 is TGTGCCAGTAGTATAGATCGGGGGGCTCACATTCAGTACTTC. Translating gives CASSIDRGAHIQYF. J is TRBJ2-4 and V is TRBV19; TRBD2 might be the D (7 bases). Trimming took off 0 bases at V and 8 bases at J, with 11 bases between the two ends. Germline-derived CDR1 and CDR2 are LNHDA and SQIVND (reference sequence). The CDR3 totals 14 residues.

This chain joins TRBV19 and TRBJ2-3, with D maybe TRBD1 (6 bases). The ends were cut back, 5 bases at V and 1 base at J, with 16 bases in the middle. This CDR3 region has 16 residues. Germline V gene lookup returns CDR1 LNHDA and CDR2 SQIVND (reference sequence). The CDR3 DNA is TGTGCCAGTAGTGCAGGGGCGGTTTTTCGCACAGATACGCAGTATTTT. Protein product: CASSAGAVFRTDTQYF. The full variable domain, in which reference TRBV19 and TRBJ2-3 provide the parts outside the CDR3, is DGGITQSPKYLFRKEGQNVTLSCEQNLNHDAMYWYRQDPGQGLRLIYYSQIVNDFQKGDIAEGYSVSREKKESFPLTVTSAQKNPTAFYLCASSAGAVFRTDTQYFGPGTRLTVL.

This clone was recorded a few times. This rearrangement joins TRBV28 to TRBJ2-7; 13 positions agree with TRBD2. Trimming cost V 4 bases and J 5 bases; bases outside gene matches: 8. The CDR3 spans 16 residues. The germline V gene encodes CDR1 MDHEN and CDR2 SYDVKM. CDR3 coding DNA: TGTGCCAGCAGTTCATTCCGACTAGCGGGAGGTCACGAGCAGTACTTC. This sequence encodes CASSSFRLAGGHEQYF.

The chain carries TRBV6-1 and TRBJ1-4; TRBD1 matches at 8 bases. Germline V gene data show CDR1 as MNHNS and CDR2 as SASEGT. J lost 5 bases, V lost 3 bases, and 14 bases had no gene match. The CDR3 consists of 18 residues. CDR3 bases: TGTGCCAGCAGTGAGGACACAGGGGGGGCCTTACGAAATGAAAAACTGTTTTTT. Translating it yields CASSEDTGGALRNEKLFF.

The V call is TRBV5-6, the J call TRBJ1-1; 8 nucleotides align to TRBD1. The germline V gene encodes CDR1 SGHDT and CDR2 YYEEEE. V was pared by 3 bases and J by 3 bases, with 7 bases of the junction left unmatched. The CDR3 runs to 15 residues. This chain's CDR3 is CASSSQDRGDTEAFF. The CDR3 DNA reads as TGTGCCAGCAGCTCCCAAGACAGGGGCGACACTGAAGCTTTCTTT. Filled out from reference TRBV5-6 and TRBJ1-1, the complete variable domain reads DAGVTQSPTHLIKTRGQQVTLRCSPKSGHDTVSWYQQALGQGPQFIFQYYEEEERQRGNFPDRFSGHQFPNYSSELNVNALLLGDSALYLCASSSQDRGDTEAFFGQGTRLTVV.

The V call is TRBV2, the J call TRBJ2-1; possible D gene TRBD1, 6 bases. V lost 4 bases, J lost 5 bases, and 15 bases lay in between. Germline V gene data show CDR1 as SNHLY and CDR2 as FYNNEI. This CDR3 has 15 residues. The CDR3 region has the DNA TGTGCCAGCAGTGTGGCAGGGGATATCGACAATGAGCAGTTCTTC. Translating it yields CASSVAGDIDNEQFF.

J is TRBJ1-2 and V is TRBV6-5; TRBD1 agrees at 7 bases. The CDR3 is 13 residues long. V was pared by 6 bases and J by 6 bases, with 7 bases of the junction left unmatched. CDR1 and CDR2 from the germline V gene are MNHEY and SVGAGI. The CDR3 region is CASSPTGQHGYTF. CDR3 DNA sequence: TGTGCCAGCAGCCCGACGGGACAGCATGGCTACACCTTC.